This TCR beta chain was retrieved from a study of Ad26.COV2.S vaccination and SARS-CoV-2 variants. Repertoires were generated with immunoSEQ multiplex PCR, while TCRdb's copy carries only in-frame clones and drops some. The sample records around 350,000 clones, 90% to 95% being singletons. Germline-derived CDR1 and CDR2 are SGDLS and YYNGEE. V was pared by 4 bases and J by 0 bases, with 10 bases between. The CDR3 is made up of 15 amino acids. Findings of the study overall: Comparability of non-spike TCR breadth was observed across vaccine and placebo recipients. It was reported that spike-specific CD8+ and CD4+ T cell responses were substantially broad after vaccination.

As for this clone: Its matching antigen is unknown. The identical CDR3 is also encoded by other nucleotide sequences in the sample.

The chain joins TRBV9 to TRBJ2-2, with D possibly being TRBD1 (6 bases). This TCR came from a human donor who had recovered from COVID-19. The sequencing used peripheral blood, collected after recovery from COVID-19. CDR3 sequence: CASSPGTSNTGELFF. The CDR3 DNA follows: TGTGCCAGCAGCCCCGGGACATCGAACACCGGGGAGCTGTTTTTT. Together with reference TRBV9 and TRBJ2-2, the CDR3 gives the full variable domain: DSGVTQTPKHLITATGQRVTLRCSPRSGDLSVYWYQQSLDQGLQFLIQYYNGEERAKGNILERFSAQQFPDLHSELNLSSLELGDSALYFCASSPGTSNTGELFFGEGSRLTVL.